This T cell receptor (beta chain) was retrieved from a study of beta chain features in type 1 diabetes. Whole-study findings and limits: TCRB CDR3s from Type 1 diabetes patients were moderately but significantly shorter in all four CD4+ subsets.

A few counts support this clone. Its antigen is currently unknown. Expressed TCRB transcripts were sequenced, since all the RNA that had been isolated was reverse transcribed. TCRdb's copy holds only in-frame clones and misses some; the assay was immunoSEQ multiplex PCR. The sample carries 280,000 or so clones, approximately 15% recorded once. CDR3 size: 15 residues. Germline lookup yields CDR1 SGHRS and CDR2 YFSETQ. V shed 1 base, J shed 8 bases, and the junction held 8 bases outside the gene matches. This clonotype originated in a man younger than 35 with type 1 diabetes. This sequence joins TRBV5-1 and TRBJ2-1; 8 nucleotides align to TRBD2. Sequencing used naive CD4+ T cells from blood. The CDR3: CASSLLAGFEYEQFF. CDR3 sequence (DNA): TGCGCCAGCAGCTTGCTAGCGGGTTTTGAGTATGAGCAGTTCTTC.